Described below is a single TCR beta chain sequence and its context. Its antigen is not identified. Germline loops: CDR1 LNHDA, CDR2 SQIVND (reference sequence). The CDR3 contains 12 residues. The germline V and J ends were trimmed by 6 bases and 8 bases, with 13 bases remaining between them. TCRdb reprocessed the 5' RACE reads with MiXCR, giving one entry per CDR3 protein. The table has some 250,000 distinct CDR3 sequences, 12% seen once. These data come from a study of identical twins. Study-wide results and limits: Whereas memory repertoires showed no such difference, abundant cord blood beta clonotypes carried fewer insertions. In drawing conclusions, the study used cross-sectional statistical analysis and did not follow the same donors. Invariant cells of the MAIT and iNKT types might have partly distorted the zero-insertion analyses.

These records were also assigned to another study, of yellow fever vaccine responses in identical twins.

The clonotype originates from a woman younger than 30 in good health. The rearrangement uses TRBV19 and TRBJ1-2; D unresolved. The source material was memory (CD45RO+) T cells sorted from blood. CDR3 in DNA: TGTGCCAGTAGCCCCTCGGATTCCGGCTACACCTTC. Translation gives CASSPSDSGYTF.